This entry lists 8 T cell receptor beta chains sequenced from one sample in a study of identifying expanded T cells in peripheral blood. Generated by immunoSEQ multiplex PCR, the TCRdb table keeps only in-frame clones and is missing some. The sample lists 60,000 to 70,000 clones; approximately 87% were seen once. The specimen sequenced was blood. These receptors were collected from a person between 18 and 69 years old in good health.

The sample holds one count of this clone. The rearrangement joins TRBV5-4 to TRBJ2-4; tentatively, D is TRBD1 (6 bases). CDR3 length: 16 residues. V was trimmed by 1 base and J by 1 base, leaving 12 bases between them. From germline, CDR1 is SGHNT and CDR2 YYREEE (reference sequence). The CDR3 protein is CASSLHLGAAKNIQYF. CDR3 nucleotide sequence: TGTGCCAGCAGCTTGCACCTGGGGGCGGCCAAAAACATTCAGTACTTC.

This clone was detected once. V gene TRBV2 combines with J gene TRBJ2-7; D ambiguous. V shed 8 bases and J shed 3 bases, with 17 bases lying between them. Looked up from germline, CDR1 is SNHLY and CDR2 is FYNNEI. This CDR3 has 14 amino acids. CDR3 bases: TGTGCCAGCGATATCCTTCCTACGAGCTACGAGCAGTACTTC. Translating it yields CASDILPTSYEQYF.

The chain recombines TRBV9 with TRBJ2-3; D unresolved. CDR1 SGDLS and CDR2 YYNGEE come from the germline V gene. V dropped 0 bases and J dropped 2 bases, with 7 bases sitting between them. This CDR3 spans 14 amino acids. CDR3 region: CASSVVDATDTQYF. The CDR3, as DNA: TGTGCCAGCAGCGTAGTGGACGCCACAGATACGCAGTATTTT.

This rearrangement joins TRBV6-4 to TRBJ2-6; D perhaps matches TRBD1 (5 bases). The CDR3 runs to 18 residues. Per germline, CDR1 MRHNA and CDR2 SNTAGT. Trimming removed 0 bases at V and 0 bases at J, with 12 bases between. This chain's CDR3 is CASSDSPQGSSGANVLTF. CDR3 nucleotide sequence: TGTGCCAGCAGTGACTCTCCCCAGGGCTCCTCTGGGGCCAACGTCCTGACTTTC.

V gene TRBV7-2 combines with J gene TRBJ1-5, with D possibly matching TRBD1 (5 bases). Trimming shortened V by 5 bases and J by 1 base, and 12 bases separated the two germline ends. The germline CDR1 and CDR2 sequences are SGHTA and FQGNSA. CDR3 length equals 15 residues. The CDR3 spells CASSPGGRSNQPQHF. Written as DNA, the CDR3 is TGTGCCAGCAGCCCCGGGGGACGGAGCAATCAGCCCCAGCATTTT.

In this sample, this clone turned up once. The J gene is TRBJ1-1, the V gene TRBV27, with a possible D match to TRBD1 (6 bases). CDR3 length: 11 residues. V shed 5 bases and J shed 8 bases, with 9 bases lying between them. The V gene's germline CDR1 is MNHEY and CDR2 SMNVEV (reference sequence). The CDR3 nucleotides are TGTGCCAGCAGTACAACAGGGGAAGCTTTCTTT. Encoded protein: CASSTTGEAFF.

The J gene is TRBJ2-3, the V gene TRBV5-1; D is undetermined. There are 12 residues in the CDR3. Germline CDR1 reads SGHRS; CDR2 reads YFSETQ. V lost 2 bases, J lost 5 bases, and 6 bases lay in between. The CDR3 DNA sequence: TGCGCCAGCAGCTTTGGGCAAGATACGCAGTATTTT. Amino acid sequence: CASSFGQDTQYF. The full variable domain, with the rest looked up from reference TRBV5-1 and TRBJ2-3, is KAGVTQTPRYLIKTRGQQVTLSCSPISGHRSVSWYQQTPGQGLQFLFEYFSETQRNKGNFPGRFSGRQFSNSRSEMNVSTLELGDSALYLCASSFGQDTQYFGPGTRLTVL.

This clone was recorded a few times. The rearrangement joins TRBV27 to TRBJ1-5, with D hard to call. The CDR3 consists of 13 residues. CDR1 is MNHEY, CDR2 SMNVEV, per germline (reference sequence). Trimming removed 3 bases at V and 0 bases at J, with 3 bases between. The CDR3 DNA reads TGTGCCAGCAGTTTTGATAGCAATCAGCCCCAGCATTTT. Protein: CASSFDSNQPQHF.